This T cell receptor beta chain was retrieved from a study of OX40 agonist ivuxolimab in advanced cancers. The wider study: Patients in the trial were receiving intravenous ivuxolimab every 2 weeks, at doses of 0.01 to 10 mg/kg. Three patients showed partial responses: one hepatocellular carcinoma and two cutaneous melanoma cases.

This table comes from immunoSEQ multiplex PCR, and its TCRdb copy is limited to in-frame clones, with some not included. This sample has tens of thousands of clones, with 65% to 90% found just once. Germline values: CDR1 LNHDA, CDR2 SQIVND (reference sequence). This CDR3 has 17 residues. With 2 bases removed from V and 1 base from J, the gap between germline ends came to 17 bases. This clone was detected once. This sequence originates from an adult with an advanced solid tumor such as melanoma, head and neck, liver or kidney cancer. This material consisted of CD4+ or CD8+ T cells sorted from blood, taken in a trial of the OX40 agonist ivuxolimab. V gene TRBV19 combines with J gene TRBJ1-1; D may be TRBD1 (5 bases). The CDR3 nucleotides read TGTGCCAGTAGTATAACCCCGGGCACTGGGGGGAACACTGAAGCTTTCTTT. Protein product: CASSITPGTGGNTEAFF.